This TCR beta chain is from a study of CD8 T cells in ankylosing spondylitis. Study-wide results and caveats: Reportedly, significant enrichment of disease-linked clones occurred in matched ankylosing spondylitis synovial fluid. Some motif variants had been reported before (in reactive arthritis synovial fluid and blood).

This clonotype has more than one count but fewer than ten. Its antigen is undetermined. Quantitative barcoded 5'-RACE was used to prepare TCR beta libraries. TCRdb re-analysed the 5' RACE reads in MiXCR, keeping a single row per CDR3 protein. The table lists about 220,000 distinct CDR3 sequences, 8% to 11% of them singletons. The origin of this receptor is a male donor with ankylosing spondylitis or in good health (not recorded which). The sequencing input was blood, either unsorted or a sorted T cell fraction (not recorded which).

CDR3 in amino acids: CASPWGGSTEAFF. The CDR3 nucleotides are TGTGCCAGCCCCTGGGGGGGCAGCACTGAAGCTTTCTTT. The chain couples TRBV12-3 or TRBV12-4 to TRBJ1-1; a possible D gene is TRBD1 (6 bases). The CDR3 spans 13 residues. V lost 8 bases and J lost 4, with 14 bases in between.